The 24 T cell receptor beta chains in this list originate from one sample, sequenced in a study of blood T cells in healthy people across ages. It was with a sample-barcoded 5' primer and a J-beta primer mix that a second PCR of roughly 6 to 12 cycles was run. TCRdb reprocessed the 5' RACE reads with MiXCR, giving one entry per CDR3 protein. The repertoire includes roughly 1.9 million distinct CDR3 sequences, about 39% of them detected once, and 23% sits in the top ten. The sequencing input was blood. All receptors come from a human donor in good health.

V usage is TRBV15 and J usage is TRBJ2-3; 13 bases map to TRBD2. CDR1 is LNHNV, CDR2 YYDKDF, per germline (reference sequence). The length of the CDR3 is 14 residues. The junction had 5 bases not matched to a gene; V was cut back by 3 bases and J by 11 bases. Written as DNA, the CDR3 is TGTGCCACCAGCAGCCGGACTAGCGGGGGCGTGCAGTATTTT. Amino acids: CATSSRTSGGVQYF.

Remarks on this clonotype: A junction end diverges from the germline sequence, so it may reflect a read error. Here the CDR3 DNA reads TGTGTCAGCAGCTTAGGGCGGCAGGGGGGTTATGGCTACACCTTC. As protein: CVSSLGRQGGYGYTF. The gene calls are TRBV7-8 and TRBJ1-2; 7 positions agree with TRBD1. Germline V CDR1 and CDR2: SGHVS, FQNEAQ. There are 15 residues in the CDR3.

For the CDR3, the DNA is TGTGCCAGCAGTTACCCGGGGGGGTCGCAGTATTTT. This encodes CASSYPGGSQYF. The chain links TRBV6-6 to TRBJ2-3, with 8 bases matching TRBD2. The J segment lost 10 bases and the V segment lost 2 bases, leaving 2 bases of the junction unmatched. CDR3 length equals 12 residues. Germline CDR1 and CDR2: MNHNY and SVGAGI (reference sequence).

This chain links TRBV5-1 with TRBJ1-6; D unclear. CDR1 and CDR2 (germline): SGHRS, YFSETQ. This CDR3 contains 16 residues. Trimming took 0 bases from V and 0 from J, leaving 7 bases between them. CDR3 coding DNA: TGCGCCAGCAGCTTGGAGGGTTACTCCTATAATTCACCCCTCCACTTT. This translates into CASSLEGYSYNSPLHF.

There are a few counts of this clonotype. The V gene is TRBV2, the J gene TRBJ2-3; D remains ambiguous. V lost 1 base and J 4 bases, leaving 6 bases between the germline ends. Germline CDR1 and CDR2: SNHLY and FYNNEI. The CDR3 covers 13 residues. This CDR3 is CASSEVVADTQYF. Written as DNA, the CDR3 is TGTGCCAGCAGTGAAGTGGTGGCAGATACGCAGTATTTT.

This clonotype was observed a handful of times. V is TRBV7-2 and J is TRBJ2-3; 10 bases are a match to TRBD2. The germline gives CDR1 SGHTA, CDR2 FQGNSA. The CDR3 contains 15 residues. V was pared by 4 bases and J by 9 bases, with 10 bases of the junction left unmatched. CDR3 nucleotide sequence: TGTGCCAGCAGCTCCTTGTCGAGCGGGGGGGCGACGCAGTATTTT. This gives the protein CASSSLSSGGATQYF. Using reference TRBV7-2 and TRBJ2-3 for the parts outside the CDR3, the full variable domain is GAGVSQSPSNKVTEKGKDVELRCDPISGHTALYWYRQSLGQGLEFLIYFQGNSAPDKSGLPSDRFSAERTGGSVSTLTIQRTQQEDSAVYLCASSSLSSGGATQYFGPGTRLTVL.

The chain carries TRBV7-9 and TRBJ2-4; D gene unclear. The J call may be mistaken, given a closer DNA end match to TRBJ2-7. There are 12 residues in the CDR3. Germline CDR1 reads SEHNR; CDR2 reads FQNEAQ (reference sequence). Written as DNA, the CDR3 is TGTGCCAGCAGCTTCGGAGTGCTCGAGCAGTACTTC. As protein: CASSFGVLEQYF.

This clonotype has only a few counts. The chain couples TRBV27 to TRBJ1-2; D not resolved. Germline loops: CDR1 MNHEY, CDR2 SMNVEV (reference sequence). V shed 5 bases and J shed 4 bases, with 11 bases lying between them. This CDR3 is 13 amino acids long. The CDR3 loop is CASSPGLVYGYTF. The CDR3 DNA reads as TGTGCCAGCAGTCCGGGGTTAGTCTATGGCTACACCTTC.

This clonotype occurred a few times. This chain links TRBV4-3 with TRBJ1-1, with a possible D match to TRBD1 (5 bases). V was cut by 3 bases and J by 3 bases, with 11 bases left in between. This CDR3 is 14 amino acids long. Per germline, CDR1 LGHNA and CDR2 YSLEER. The CDR3 loop reads CASSHRIRDTEAFF. The CDR3 region has the DNA TGCGCCAGCAGCCATAGAATCAGGGACACTGAAGCTTTCTTT.

This chain joins TRBV7-2 and TRBJ2-5; maybe TRBD2 (6 bases). TRBJ2-1 matches the DNA end more closely, so the J call is doubtful. Germline CDR1 reads SGHTA; CDR2 reads FQGNSA. The CDR3 is 13 amino acids. This chain's CDR3 is CASGGYVQETQFF. The CDR3, as DNA: TGTGCCAGCGGGGGGTACGTCCAAGAGACCCAGTTCTTC.

This clonotype came up once. V gene TRBV20-1 combines with J gene TRBJ2-5; 8 bases are shared with TRBD2. Germline CDR1 is DFQATT and CDR2 is SNEGSKA (reference sequence). The CDR3 sequence is 15 residues long. Trimming took 4 bases from V and 5 from J; bases not matched to a gene: 12. The CDR3 loop reads CSATWGGGIGETQYF. CDR3 nucleotides: TGCAGTGCTACTTGGGGCGGGGGGATCGGTGAGACCCAGTACTTC.

This clonotype showed up just once. A read error is possible here, since a much larger clone lies one base away. This likely comes from a read error, as the CDR3 has no conserved phenylalanine or tryptophan at its end. This rearrangement joins TRBV9 to TRBJ2-1, with TRBD2 matching 7 bases. The germline CDR1 and CDR2 sequences are SGDLS and YYNGEE. V trimming: 3 bases; J trimming: 0 bases; junction bases outside the gene matches: 15. This CDR3 is 19 amino acids long. CDR3 sequence (DNA): TGTGCCAGCAGCGATATTGGCATCACTAGCGACAGCTCCTACAATGAGCAGTTCTGC. Its translation is CASSDIGITSDSSYNEQFC.

On this clonotype: This may arise from a read error, as a much more abundant clone is one base away. The chain has TRBV11-3 and TRBJ1-1, with D perhaps TRBD1 (6 bases). This CDR3 has 13 amino acids. CDR1 is SGHNT, CDR2 YENEEA, per germline. Trimming took 3 bases from V and 3 from J, leaving 8 bases between them. CDR3 sequence: CASSFEGDTEAFF. CDR3 in DNA: TGTGCCAGCAGCTTTGAGGGGGACACTGAAGCTTTCTTT.

The chain carries TRBV6-2 or TRBV6-3 and TRBJ2-7; the D gene is possibly TRBD1 (6 bases). The CDR3 runs 15 residues. Looked up from germline, CDR1 is MNHEY and CDR2 is SVGEGT. V was shortened by 2 bases and J by 5 bases, with 16 bases between the two germline ends. CDR3 sequence reads: CASSYKWSGTNEQYF. The DNA of the CDR3 is TGTGCCAGCAGTTACAAATGGAGTGGGACAAACGAGCAGTACTTC.

The rearrangement links TRBV20-1 to TRBJ1-6; D not resolved. This CDR3 contains 15 residues. The germline V gene encodes CDR1 DFQATT and CDR2 SNEGSKA (reference sequence). Deletions cut 0 bases from V and 2 bases from J, with 8 bases between. The CDR3 nucleotides read TGCAGTGCTAGAGATAAAGGTGCCTATAATTCACCCCTCCACTTT. This encodes CSARDKGAYNSPLHF.

This clonotype was observed many times. The chain carries TRBV7-3 and TRBJ2-5, with TRBD2 as a possible D gene (6 bases). CDR1 is SGHTA and CDR2 is FQGTGA in the germline V gene. The CDR3 has 13 residues. The V gene lost 2 bases and the J gene lost 10 bases, with 14 bases spanning the gap. The CDR3 sequence is CASSLVRLDDQYF. Written as DNA, the CDR3 is TGTGCCAGCAGCTTAGTCCGACTAGATGACCAGTACTTC.

This sequence joins TRBV6-2 or TRBV6-3 and TRBJ2-1; 16 nucleotides align to TRBD2. V shed 4 bases, J shed 1 base, and the junction held 7 bases outside the gene matches. CDR1 is MNHEY and CDR2 is SVGEGT in the germline V gene. There are 19 residues in the CDR3. The CDR3 bases are TGTGCCAGCAGTTGGGGACTAGCGGGGGGGCTTCCGTCCTACAATGAGCAGTTCTTC. As protein: CASSWGLAGGLPSYNEQFF.

This clonotype was detected a few times. The V call is TRBV24-1, the J call TRBJ2-6; the match to TRBD2 covers 7 bases. Per the germline V gene, CDR1 is KGHDR and CDR2 is SFDVKD. V gave up 4 bases and J gave up 0 bases; unmatched junction bases: 5. This CDR3 has 17 residues. CDR3 region: CATSEGGDGSGANVLTF. The CDR3, as DNA: TGTGCCACCAGTGAGGGAGGGGACGGCTCTGGGGCCAACGTCCTGACTTTC.

This clonotype has at least ten counts. The genes are TRBV27 and TRBJ2-4, with 9 bases that match TRBD1. The CDR3 spans 16 residues. V dropped 5 bases and J dropped 0; count of bases not matched to a gene: 5. Germline V gene lookup returns CDR1 MNHEY and CDR2 SMNVEV (reference sequence). As DNA, the CDR3 is TGTGCCAGCAGTCCCGGACAGGGGTTAGCCAAAAACATTCAGTACTTC. It specifies CASSPGQGLAKNIQYF.

The chain recombines TRBV6-5 with TRBJ2-7, with 7 bases matching TRBD1. Trimming removed 4 bases from V and 5 bases from J; junction bases left unmatched: 11. The germline V gene encodes CDR1 MNHEY and CDR2 SVGAGI. CDR3 length: 15 amino acids. CDR3: CASSFEGGSEDEQYF. In DNA form, the CDR3 reads TGTGCCAGCAGTTTTGAAGGGGGCTCAGAGGACGAGCAGTACTTC.

This chain uses TRBV7-2 with TRBJ1-2; D is perhaps TRBD1 (6 bases). CDR3 size: 13 residues. V shed 6 bases and J shed 3 bases, with 11 bases lying between them. The V gene's germline CDR1 is SGHTA and CDR2 FQGNSA. CDR3 in amino acids: CASSYGTHYGYTF. DNA of the CDR3: TGTGCCAGCAGTTATGGGACACACTATGGCTACACCTTC.

The rearrangement joins TRBV4-2 to TRBJ2-7; D is ambiguous. The CDR3 is 14 amino acids. The ends were cut back, 0 bases at V and 6 bases at J, with 12 bases in the middle. Germline V gene sequence: CDR1 LGHNA, CDR2 YNFKEQ. The CDR3 sequence: CASSQEGISREQYF. The CDR3 DNA reads TGTGCCAGCAGCCAAGAGGGGATCAGTCGCGAGCAGTACTTC.

Turning to this clonotype: A much larger clone lies one base from this, so it may be a read error. The V call is TRBV12-3 or TRBV12-4, the J call TRBJ2-7; no reliable D call. This CDR3 has 11 residues. The DNA of the CDR3 is TGTACCAGCAGTTCCGTCTACGAGCAGTACTTC. Its translation: CTSSSVYEQYF.

This clonotype has only a few counts. The genes are TRBV7-9 and TRBJ1-2; D is uncertain. CDR1 SEHNR and CDR2 FQNEAQ come from the germline V gene (reference sequence). V was clipped by 5 bases and J by 1 base, with 17 bases between them. CDR3 size: 16 residues. The CDR3 coding sequence is TGTGCCAGCAGCCCCGGACGGGATTGGATTAACTATGGCTACACCTTC. Its protein product is CASSPGRDWINYGYTF.